These T cell receptor beta chains were read from a single sample in a study of control samples from healthy donors and cancer patients. Assay used: immunoSEQ multiplex PCR; TCRdb lists only in-frame clones, some missing. The table records roughly 220,000 clones, just under 95% of them present only once. Sequencing was done on a sample of blood. Receptors originate from a man aged 45 to 65 in good health. CDR3s include the opening cysteine and the closing phenylalanine or tryptophan. Each record gives: D gene, clone size, V gene, J gene, CDR3 protein, CDR3 DNA. The D gene is left open where the match is weak. Some rows have no size entry. The others give once, few or many, or a class for an expanded clone.

d_call: .
clone_size: .
v_call: TRBV28
j_call: TRBJ1-2
cdr3_aa: CASRIIPNGYTF
cdr3_nt: TGTGCCAGCAGGATAATCCCTAATGGCTACACCTTC

d_call: .
clone_size: .
v_call: TRBV5-1
j_call: TRBJ2-7
cdr3_aa: CASSLGGANYEQYF
cdr3_nt: TGCGCCAGCAGCTTGGGAGGGGCGAACTACGAGCAGTACTTC

d_call: TRBD1
clone_size: .
v_call: TRBV19
j_call: TRBJ1-1
cdr3_aa: CASSIGTGRNTEAFF
cdr3_nt: TGTGCCAGTAGTATAGGGACAGGTCGGAACACTGAAGCTTTCTTT

d_call: .
clone_size: .
v_call: TRBV29-1
j_call: TRBJ2-7
cdr3_aa: CSVEDPRGDDEQYF
cdr3_nt: TGCAGCGTTGAAGATCCCAGGGGAGACGACGAGCAGTACTTC

d_call: .
clone_size: .
v_call: TRBV28
j_call: TRBJ1-2
cdr3_aa: CASSLRDGNGYTF
cdr3_nt: TGTGCCAGCAGTTTAAGGGACGGTAATGGCTACACCTTC

d_call: .
clone_size: .
v_call: TRBV29-1
j_call: TRBJ2-2
cdr3_aa: CSVDRGYTGELFF
cdr3_nt: TGCAGCGTTGACAGGGGATACACCGGGGAGCTGTTTTTT

d_call: .
clone_size: .
v_call: TRBV2
j_call: TRBJ1-5
cdr3_aa: CASSDTAGGRQPQHF
cdr3_nt: TGTGCCAGCAGTGATACCGCCGGGGGGCGTCAGCCCCAGCATTTT

d_call: .
clone_size: .
v_call: TRBV30
j_call: TRBJ2-7
cdr3_aa: CALGRLLSGEQYF
cdr3_nt: TGTGCCCTGGGAAGGCTCCTCTCGGGGGAGCAGTACTTC

d_call: TRBD1
clone_size: once
v_call: TRBV6-5
j_call: TRBJ1-1
cdr3_aa: CASSLQGAVGTEAFF
cdr3_nt: TGTGCCAGCAGTCTCCAGGGGGCGGTGGGCACTGAAGCTTTCTTT

d_call: .
clone_size: once
v_call: TRBV4-2
j_call: TRBJ2-6
cdr3_aa: CASSQTGTASGANVLTF
cdr3_nt: TGTGCCAGCAGCCAAACCGGGACCGCCTCTGGGGCCAACGTCCTGACTTTC